The next 29 T cell receptor beta chains were all read from a single sample in a study of cytomegalovirus exposure and HLA in healthy donors. PCR primers comprised 60 Vbeta and 13 Jbeta primers. Some clones are missing from TCRdb's copy, which holds only in-frame ones; the method was immunoSEQ multiplex PCR. Of 170,000 or so clones in the sample, about 80% are singletons; the top ten hold about 1.5%. The specimen was PBMCs. The receptors derive from a woman aged 25 to 39 in good health and CMV-seropositive.

This clone was found a few times. This chain uses TRBV18 with TRBJ1-4, with no clear D. Germline V gives CDR1 KGHSH, CDR2 LQKENI. The CDR3 spans 16 residues. The V end lost 4 bases, the J end lost 0 bases, and 12 bases lay between the germline ends. The CDR3 nucleotides are TGTGCCAGCTCACTTCGAAGAGGATCAACTAATGAAAAACTGTTTTTT. Protein product: CASSLRRGSTNEKLFF.

This chain joins TRBV5-1 and TRBJ2-2; no reliable D call. CDR1 SGHRS and CDR2 YFSETQ come from the germline V gene. With 2 bases removed from V and 0 bases from J, the gap between germline ends came to 5 bases. This CDR3 spans 14 amino acids. Here the CDR3 DNA reads TGCGCCAGCAGCTTAGACACGAACACCGGGGAGCTGTTTTTT. This sequence encodes CASSLDTNTGELFF.

This clone was recorded a few times. The rearrangement joins TRBV4-1 to TRBJ2-7; TRBD1 matches at 8 bases. CDR1 and CDR2 (germline): MGHRA, YSYEKL. This CDR3 is built from 14 residues. J gave up 3 bases and V 5 bases, and 6 bases lay outside the gene matches. The chain's CDR3 is CASSFDRGGYEQYF. The CDR3 nucleotides are TGCGCCAGCAGCTTCGACAGGGGAGGCTACGAGCAGTACTTC.

The J gene is TRBJ1-4, the V gene TRBV11-3; D not certain. The CDR3 is 15 residues long. Per germline, CDR1 SGHNT and CDR2 YENEEA. V lost 0 bases and J lost 0, with 5 bases in between. The CDR3 spells CASSLDYATNEKLFF. In nucleotides, the CDR3 is TGTGCCAGCAGCTTAGACTACGCAACTAATGAAAAACTGTTTTTT.

This clone is a singleton in its sample. The gene calls are TRBV2 and TRBJ2-3, with TRBD2 identical over 13 bases. Germline V gene sequence: CDR1 SNHLY, CDR2 FYNNEI. Trimming removed 7 bases from V and 9 bases from J; junction bases left unmatched: 13. This CDR3 comprises 16 residues. CDR3 region: CASTKLLAGGQQTQYF. The CDR3 DNA sequence: TGTGCCAGCACCAAACTACTAGCGGGAGGGCAGCAGACGCAGTATTTT. The whole variable domain, remainder taken from reference TRBV2 and TRBJ2-3, is EPEVTQTPSHQVTQMGQEVILRCVPISNHLYFYWYRQILGQKVEFLVSFYNNEISEKSEIFDDQFSVERPDGSNFTLKIRSTKLEDSAMYFCASTKLLAGGQQTQYFGPGTRLTVL.

V usage is TRBV29-1 and J usage is TRBJ1-3; a weak D match, TRBD1 (6 bases). V was cut by 7 bases and J by 0 bases, with 16 bases left in between. The CDR3 runs 15 residues. Germline V lookup: CDR1 SQVTM, CDR2 ANQGSEA. The CDR3 DNA sequence: TGCAGCGCCGTGGACAGTCTGAGCTCTGGAAACACCATATATTTT. This translates into CSAVDSLSSGNTIYF.

This clone was counted a single time. V is TRBV2 and J is TRBJ2-2; 9 nucleotides align to TRBD1. The germline V gene has CDR1 SNHLY and CDR2 FYNNEI. The length of the CDR3 is 15 residues. V dropped 7 bases and J dropped 4; count of bases not matched to a gene: 7. CDR3 in DNA: TGTGCCAGCAAGCCGGACAGGGGAAGCACCGGGGAGCTGTTTTTT. Its protein product is CASKPDRGSTGELFF.

In its sample, this clone was seen a few times. The chain has TRBV7-7 and TRBJ2-5; 9 bases align to TRBD1. Germline assignment: CDR1 SSHAT and CDR2 FNYEAQ (reference sequence). V was clipped by 5 bases and J by 4 bases; unmatched bases: 8. There are 15 residues in the CDR3. The CDR3 bases are TGTGCCAGCAGCCTAAAAACAGGGGGCATAGAGACCCAGTACTTC. Translated: CASSLKTGGIETQYF.

In this sample, this clone turned up a few times. The chain carries TRBV6-6 and TRBJ1-2, with D possibly being TRBD1 (5 bases). V lost 2 bases, J lost 7 bases, and 14 bases lay in between. This CDR3 spans 14 amino acids. Germline CDR1 and CDR2: MNHNY and SVGAGI (reference sequence). As DNA, the CDR3 is TGTGCCAGCAGTTACGATCAGGGCGGCGGTGGCTACACCTTC. Protein sequence: CASSYDQGGGGYTF.

This clone was counted only a few times. This sequence joins TRBV19 and TRBJ2-7, with 7 nucleotides matching TRBD2. Germline V CDR1 and CDR2: LNHDA, SQIVND (reference sequence). V gave up 2 bases and J gave up 2 bases; unmatched junction bases: 6. CDR3 length: 15 amino acids. The DNA of the CDR3 is TGTGCCAGTAGTATAAGTCTAGCGGAGGCCTACGAGCAGTACTTC. The encoded protein is CASSISLAEAYEQYF. The whole variable domain, filled in from reference TRBV19 and TRBJ2-7, reads DGGITQSPKYLFRKEGQNVTLSCEQNLNHDAMYWYRQDPGQGLRLIYYSQIVNDFQKGDIAEGYSVSREKKESFPLTVTSAQKNPTAFYLCASSISLAEAYEQYFGPGTRLTVT.

The chain carries TRBV5-1 and TRBJ2-3; 10 bases align to TRBD2. The length of the CDR3 is 16 residues. Germline V CDR1 and CDR2: SGHRS, YFSETQ. Trimming took 1 base from V and 2 from J; bases not matched to a gene: 4. The CDR3 loop reads CASSLLSGGATDTQYF. In DNA form, the CDR3 reads TGCGCCAGCAGCTTGTTAAGCGGGGGGGCCACAGATACGCAGTATTTT.

This clone was detected only a few times. V is TRBV7-9 and J is TRBJ2-7, with TRBD2 identical over 7 bases. The J segment lost 2 bases and the V segment lost 5 bases, leaving 6 bases of the junction unmatched. The CDR3 consists of 14 residues. Germline CDR1 reads SEHNR; CDR2 reads FQNEAQ (reference sequence). The CDR3, as DNA: TGTGCCAGCAGCCCCCGGGACTATACCTACGAGCAGTACTTC. It codes for CASSPRDYTYEQYF.

This clone has a handful of counts. This chain uses TRBV28 with TRBJ2-2; D is possibly TRBD2 (5 bases). This CDR3 has 13 residues. Germline CDR1 is MDHEN and CDR2 is SYDVKM. Trimming removed 6 bases from V and 4 bases from J, with 9 bases in between. CDR3 sequence: CASSQRVTGELFF. Written as DNA, the CDR3 is TGTGCCAGCAGCCAGAGGGTCACCGGGGAGCTGTTTTTT.

The chain has TRBV4-1 and TRBJ2-5, with TRBD2 matching 9 bases. CDR1 is MGHRA and CDR2 is YSYEKL in the germline V gene. The V gene end was trimmed by 0 bases and the J gene end by 1 base; junction bases not matched to a gene: 3. The CDR3 contains 16 residues. The CDR3 region is CASSQDGLASQETQYF. CDR3 DNA: TGCGCCAGCAGCCAAGATGGACTAGCGAGCCAAGAGACCCAGTACTTC.

This chain joins TRBV30 and TRBJ2-2; TRBD2 aligns across 7 bases. V shed 3 bases, J shed 5 bases, and the junction held 15 bases outside the gene matches. This CDR3 has 17 amino acids. Germline values: CDR1 GTSNPN, CDR2 SVGIG (reference sequence). The CDR3 region is CAWSGAPGGVRTGELFF. The CDR3 DNA reads as TGTGCCTGGAGCGGCGCACCGGGGGGTGTTCGGACCGGGGAGCTGTTTTTT.

This chain links TRBV30 with TRBJ1-3; D is unclear. The CDR3 is 16 amino acids. Germline V CDR1 and CDR2: GTSNPN, SVGIG (reference sequence). The germline V and J ends were trimmed by 0 bases and 4 bases, with 16 bases remaining between them. Written as DNA, the CDR3 is TGTGCCTGGAGTGTAAGGAGAGTCACTGTCGGAAACACCATATATTTT. It codes for CAWSVRRVTVGNTIYF. The complete variable domain, with remaining parts taken from reference TRBV30 and TRBJ1-3, reads SQTIHQWPATLVQPVGSPLSLECTVEGTSNPNLYWYRQAAGRGLQLLFYSVGIGQISSEVPQNLSASRPQDRQFILSSKKLLLSDSGFYLCAWSVRRVTVGNTIYFGEGSWLTVV.

The table lists this clone with a few counts. CDR3 bases: TGCGCCAGCAGCTTGGCCGGACAGGGGGCGGTTGTTGGCGGGGAGCTGTTTTTT. It specifies CASSLAGQGAVVGGELFF. The chain couples TRBV5-1 to TRBJ2-2; TRBD1 aligns across 11 bases. V lost 0 bases and J lost 7; bases outside the gene matches: 11. Per germline, CDR1 SGHRS and CDR2 YFSETQ. CDR3 length: 18 amino acids.

This sequence joins TRBV14 and TRBJ1-2; 7 nucleotides match TRBD1. Germline V gene sequence: CDR1 SGHDN, CDR2 FVKESK. The CDR3 extends over 16 amino acids. V trimming: 2 bases; J trimming: 9 bases; junction bases outside the gene matches: 15. This CDR3 is CASSQLSNNRGESYTF. CDR3 in DNA: TGTGCCAGCAGCCAACTTAGCAATAACAGGGGTGAGAGCTACACCTTC.

The chain has TRBV27 and TRBJ2-4; no clear D. Germline values: CDR1 MNHEY, CDR2 SMNVEV (reference sequence). Trimming pared 3 bases from V and 4 bases from J, leaving 7 bases between. The CDR3 has 13 residues. CDR3: CASSFDIKNIQYF. CDR3 nucleotides: TGTGCCAGCAGTTTTGACATTAAAAACATTCAGTACTTC.

This clone turned up a few times. The rearrangement uses TRBV29-1 and TRBJ2-7, with 9 nucleotides matching TRBD1. V lost 7 bases and J lost 2; bases outside the gene matches: 15. Germline V gene lookup returns CDR1 SQVTM and CDR2 ANQGSEA. CDR3 length: 16 amino acids. As DNA, the CDR3 is TGCAGCGCCAATCGAGGTACAGGGGGCCGAACCTACGAGCAGTACTTC. Translating gives CSANRGTGGRTYEQYF.

This clone was recorded a few times. The genes are TRBV2 and TRBJ1-5, with TRBD1 as a possible D gene (6 bases). The V gene lost 5 bases and the J gene lost 8 bases, with 16 bases spanning the gap. In germline, CDR1 is SNHLY, CDR2 FYNNEI. This CDR3 comprises 14 residues. Here the CDR3 reads CASSPGVKGKPQHF. The DNA of the CDR3 is TGTGCCAGCAGTCCAGGGGTAAAGGGAAAGCCCCAGCATTTT.

The chain recombines TRBV15 with TRBJ2-3; 9 bases align to TRBD1. V was clipped by 1 base and J by 1 base; unmatched bases: 3. In germline, CDR1 is LNHNV, CDR2 YYDKDF (reference sequence). CDR3 length: 16 amino acids. CDR3 nucleotide sequence: TGTGCCACCAGCAGAGGGCGGACAGGGGGCACAGATACGCAGTATTTT. Its protein product is CATSRGRTGGTDTQYF.

This clone was counted a single time. The rearrangement uses TRBV21-1 and TRBJ1-5; the D segment call TRBD1 is taken from the table without a DNA check. TRBV21-1 has pseudogene status. The CDR3 runs 15 residues. Written as DNA, the CDR3 is TGTGCCAGCAGCAAACCACGACAGGGGGGGCAGCCCCAGCATTTT. Its translation: CASSKPRQGGQPQHF.

In its sample, this clone was seen once. The chain couples TRBV2 to TRBJ2-3, with D perhaps TRBD2 (7 bases). From germline, CDR1 is SNHLY and CDR2 FYNNEI. This CDR3 is 16 amino acids long. Trimming shortened V by 7 bases and J by 2 bases, and 19 bases separated the two germline ends. The CDR3 spells CASTGRAGASTDTQYF. CDR3 in DNA: TGTGCCAGCACGGGGAGGGCAGGGGCTTCCACAGATACGCAGTATTTT.

V is TRBV7-7 and J is TRBJ2-7; 14 positions match TRBD2. The CDR3 length is 17 residues. Germline V gene data show CDR1 as SSHAT and CDR2 as FNYEAQ (reference sequence). Trimming took 1 base from V and 3 from J; bases not matched to a gene: 5. The CDR3 coding sequence is TGTGCCAGCAGCTTAGGCCCCGGGACTAGCGGGAGCTACGAGCAGTACTTC. Translation gives CASSLGPGTSGSYEQYF.

This chain connects TRBV23-1 to TRBJ2-7, with 8 nucleotides matching TRBD1. TRBV23-1 is annotated as an ORF whose role is uncertain. Losses at the gene ends were 4 bases for V and 4 bases for J; bases not matched to a gene: 12. The CDR3 runs 16 residues. CDR3 DNA sequence: TGCGCCAGCAGTCCCCAAGGACAGGGTTCCGTTTACGAGCAGTACTTC. This codes for CASSPQGQGSVYEQYF.

The rearrangement uses TRBV7-2 and TRBJ1-5; 9 positions match TRBD1. The J segment lost 0 bases and the V segment lost 7 bases, leaving 7 bases of the junction unmatched. The length of the CDR3 is 16 residues. Per the germline V gene, CDR1 is SGHTA and CDR2 is FQGNSA. In DNA, the CDR3 is TGTGCCAGCAACCTCGGGACAGGGTATAGCAATCAGCCCCAGCATTTT. Translation: CASNLGTGYSNQPQHF.

The chain combines TRBV21-1 with TRBJ1-4; TRBD1, as called in the table, went unchecked against the DNA. TRBV21-1 is a pseudogene. The length of the CDR3 is 18 residues. The CDR3 here is CASSRHPGQGANNEKLFF. The CDR3 nucleotides are TGTGCCAGCAGCCGACATCCGGGACAGGGGGCGAATAATGAAAAACTGTTTTTT.

This sequence joins TRBV27 and TRBJ2-1, with 10 bases aligning to TRBD2. This CDR3 spans 16 amino acids. V was pared by 6 bases and J by 8 bases, with 13 bases of the junction left unmatched. The germline CDR1 and CDR2 sequences are MNHEY and SMNVEV (reference sequence). Here the CDR3 DNA reads TGTGCCAGCAGCCCCCTGGCTAGCGGGAGTGAGGATGAGCAGTTCTTC. It yields the protein CASSPLASGSEDEQFF.